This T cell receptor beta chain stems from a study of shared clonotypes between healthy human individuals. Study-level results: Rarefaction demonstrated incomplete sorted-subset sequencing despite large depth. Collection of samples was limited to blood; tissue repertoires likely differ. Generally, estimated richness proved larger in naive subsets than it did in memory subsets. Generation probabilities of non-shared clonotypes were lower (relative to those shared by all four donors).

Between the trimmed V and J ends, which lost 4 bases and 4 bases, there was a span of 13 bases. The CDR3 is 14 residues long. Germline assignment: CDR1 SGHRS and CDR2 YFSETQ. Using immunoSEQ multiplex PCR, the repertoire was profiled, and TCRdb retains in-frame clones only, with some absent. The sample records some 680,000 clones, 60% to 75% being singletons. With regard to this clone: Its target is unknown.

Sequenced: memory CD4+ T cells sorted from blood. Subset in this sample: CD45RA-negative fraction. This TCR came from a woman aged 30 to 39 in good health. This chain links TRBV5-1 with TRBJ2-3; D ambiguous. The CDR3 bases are TGCGCCAGCAGCACGGGTCCTTCATCAGATACGCAGTATTTT. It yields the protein CASSTGPSSDTQYF.